What follows describes a single TCR beta chain. Its antigen remains undetermined. Base-call qualities are not available, and no considerably larger clone is one nucleotide away. CDR1 and CDR2 (ENHRY, SYGVKD) derive from the germline V gene. Measured from the cysteine to the phenylalanine, the CDR3 is 15 residues long. Solely the CDR3 DNA is kept, with 45 bases framed from the first base. V is trimmed back by 4 bases and J by 4 bases, and the junction contains 8 bases that no gene match accounts for. The data originate from a study of blood T cell repertoires in COVID-19 (dated by TCRdb to between 2020 and 2021). For the wider study: Samples covering the acute and convalescent phases of COVID-19 were provided by collaborators in the United States, Italy and Spain. Where available, HLA class I and class II types were taken from metadata supplied by the sample provider and were not determined by assay-based typing. The material from the prospective study consisted of cDNA or gDNA derived from T cells, B-cell-depleted T cells, or PBMCs. A de-identified subject ID, COVID-19 status, age in years and sex were almost always included in the sample metadata. The repertoires were released in a freely available public database meant as a resource for research on the immune response to SARS-CoV-2. Subjects who had been exposed to COVID-19, were actively infected with it, or had recovered from it provided the deeply sampled blood TCRbeta repertoires that made up the dataset. The samples were drawn from two sources: the first 160 participants of the ongoing ImmuneRACE study, and 1,000 to 1,500 subjects contributed by 6 global collaborators.

Enrolling through a virtual design, the prospective study's participants ranged in age from roughly 18 to 89 years and lived across roughly 24 United States geographic areas. Cohort assignment in the prospective study relied on participant-reported clinical history from a screening survey and a study questionnaire. Recovered participants in ImmuneRACE Cohort 3 were defined as having two consecutive negative NP/OP PCR tests, clearance from a healthcare professional, or resolution of symptoms. Mobile phlebotomists in the prospective study collected whole blood, serum and a nasopharyngeal or oropharyngeal swab from every participant. Over a roughly 2-month period, participants in the prospective study had the option of providing additional blood draws and questionnaires. Blood samples from the prospective study were shipped frozen or at room temperature prior to DNA extraction. Study-level results and caveats: The amount of clinical and demographic metadata varied by source and participant and was provided uncurated.

The immunoSEQ Assay, a bias-controlled multiplex PCR, was used to amplify TCRbeta CDR3 regions from genomic DNA. In the authors' own workflow: Within the assay, amplification of reference gene primers was used to estimate how many nucleated cells each sample contained. To quantify the absolute abundance of each unique TCRbeta CDR3 rearrangement, sequence reads were collapsed and filtered. For each sample, productive Simpson clonality was calculated by taking the square root of Simpson's diversity index across productive rearrangements. The table was pulled from immuneACCESS by TCRdb, which kept in-frame rearrangements only. Such tables lose some clones; where checked, under half of the loss comes from unresolved V genes, and the rest has no known cause. V and J calls and clone size follow that table, whereas D and trimming were derived from the DNA. Present in this sample are roughly 280,000 clones, roughly nine tenths of which were seen just once. The ten largest account for 1.5% to 2% of the sample.

Sequences were obtained from PBMCs or T cells enriched from blood (not recorded which). This chain joins TRBV10-3 to TRBJ2-7; 9 central bases correspond to TRBD2. The TCR was taken from a woman aged 55-70 years who had recovered from COVID-19. The nucleotide sequence is given as TGTGCCATCAGTGGACAGACTAGCGGAACTTACGAGCAGTACTTC. It encodes CAISGQTSGTYEQYF.